This T cell receptor (beta chain) was retrieved from a study of cytomegalovirus exposure and HLA in healthy donors. Study overall: The roughly 110 validation repertoires were reported in a later analysis to have been generated on the same platform as the roughly 680 first-cohort repertoires.

The donors were members of the approximately 120-subject validation cohort (separate from the approximately 650-subject first cohort). Study-wide findings and caveats: High sensitivity and specificity were reportedly achieved when the classifier diagnosed cytomegalovirus status. Cytomegalovirus association was assigned to 150 to 200 TCR beta chains.

The germline gives CDR1 SGDLS, CDR2 YYNGEE. Trimming took 3 bases from V and 3 from J; bases not matched to a gene: 2. The CDR3 runs 13 residues. As concerns this clone: The antigen remains undetermined.

Method: immunoSEQ multiplex PCR; TCRdb's copy keeps in-frame clones and lacks some. The repertoire consists of some 310,000 clones, with approximately 86% occurring once and the leading ten covering approximately 0.96%. The source material was PBMCs. The V call is TRBV9, the J call TRBJ1-2; 7 positions match TRBD1. The sequence was collected from a man aged 25-45 years in good health and CMV-seronegative. As DNA, the CDR3 is TGTGCCAGCAGCGGACAGGGAGACTATGGCTACACCTTC. Protein product: CASSGQGDYGYTF.